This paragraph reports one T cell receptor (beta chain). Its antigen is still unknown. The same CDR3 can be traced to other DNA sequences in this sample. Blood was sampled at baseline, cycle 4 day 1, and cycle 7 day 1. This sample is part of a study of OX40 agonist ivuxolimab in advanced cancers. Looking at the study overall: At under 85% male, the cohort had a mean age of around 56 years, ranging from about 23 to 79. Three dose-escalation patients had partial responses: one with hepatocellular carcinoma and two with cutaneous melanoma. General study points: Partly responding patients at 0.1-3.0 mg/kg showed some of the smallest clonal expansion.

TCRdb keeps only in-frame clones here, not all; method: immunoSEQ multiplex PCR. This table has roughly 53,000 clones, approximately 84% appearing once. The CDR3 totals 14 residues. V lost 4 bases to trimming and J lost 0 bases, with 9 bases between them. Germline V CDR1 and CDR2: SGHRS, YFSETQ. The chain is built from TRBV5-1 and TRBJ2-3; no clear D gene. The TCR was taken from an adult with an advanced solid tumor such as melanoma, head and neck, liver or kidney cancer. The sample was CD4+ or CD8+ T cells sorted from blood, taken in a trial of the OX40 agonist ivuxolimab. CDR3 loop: CASSPGPSTDTQYF. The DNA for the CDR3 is TGCGCCAGCAGCCCCGGACCTAGCACAGATACGCAGTATTTT.